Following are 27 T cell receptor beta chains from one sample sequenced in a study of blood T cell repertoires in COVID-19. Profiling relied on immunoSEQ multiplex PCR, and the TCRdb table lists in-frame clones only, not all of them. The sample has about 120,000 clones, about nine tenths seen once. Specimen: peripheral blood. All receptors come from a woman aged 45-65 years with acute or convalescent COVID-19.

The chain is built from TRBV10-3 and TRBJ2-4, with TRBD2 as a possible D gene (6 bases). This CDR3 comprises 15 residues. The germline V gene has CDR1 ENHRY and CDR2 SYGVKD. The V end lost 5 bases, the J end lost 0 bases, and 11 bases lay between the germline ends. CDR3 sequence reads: CAISQEGLAKNIQYF. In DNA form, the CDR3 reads TGTGCCATCAGTCAGGAGGGGTTAGCCAAAAACATTCAGTACTTC.

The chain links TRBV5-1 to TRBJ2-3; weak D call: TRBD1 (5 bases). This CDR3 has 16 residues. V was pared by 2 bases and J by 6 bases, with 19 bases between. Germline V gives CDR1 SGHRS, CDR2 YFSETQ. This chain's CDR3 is CASSLSRDHIGDTQYF. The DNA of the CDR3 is TGCGCCAGCAGCTTAAGCAGGGATCATATCGGTGATACGCAGTATTTT.

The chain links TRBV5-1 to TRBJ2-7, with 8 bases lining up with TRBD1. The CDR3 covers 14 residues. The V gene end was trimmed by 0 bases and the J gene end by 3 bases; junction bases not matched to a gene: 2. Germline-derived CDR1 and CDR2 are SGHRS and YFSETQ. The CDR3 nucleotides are TGCGCCAGCAGCTTGGGACAGGGGCGCTACGAGCAGTACTTC. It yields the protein CASSLGQGRYEQYF.

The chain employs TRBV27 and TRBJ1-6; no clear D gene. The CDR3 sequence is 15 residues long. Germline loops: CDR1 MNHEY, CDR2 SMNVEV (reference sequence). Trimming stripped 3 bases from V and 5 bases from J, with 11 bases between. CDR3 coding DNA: TGTGCCAGCAGTTTGCAGTTGGTGGATAATTCACCCCTCCACTTT. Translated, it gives CASSLQLVDNSPLHF.

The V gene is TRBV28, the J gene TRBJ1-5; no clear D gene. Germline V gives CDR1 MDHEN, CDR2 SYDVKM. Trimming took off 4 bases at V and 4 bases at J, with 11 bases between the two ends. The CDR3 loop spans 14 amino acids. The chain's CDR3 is CASSSDALNQPQHF. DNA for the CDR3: TGTGCCAGCAGTTCAGATGCCTTAAATCAGCCCCAGCATTTT.

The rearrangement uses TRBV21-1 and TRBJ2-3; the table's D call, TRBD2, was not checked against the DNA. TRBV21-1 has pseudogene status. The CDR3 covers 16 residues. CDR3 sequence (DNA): TGTGCCAGCAGCAAAGCTCTCCCTCCTACTACAGATACGCAGTATTTT. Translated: CASSKALPPTTDTQYF.

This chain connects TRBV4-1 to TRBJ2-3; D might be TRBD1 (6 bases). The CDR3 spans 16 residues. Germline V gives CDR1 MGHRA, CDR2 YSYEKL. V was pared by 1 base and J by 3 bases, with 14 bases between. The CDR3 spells CASSQVRAGVTDTQYF. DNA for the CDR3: TGCGCCAGCAGCCAAGTCCGGGCAGGGGTGACAGATACGCAGTATTTT.

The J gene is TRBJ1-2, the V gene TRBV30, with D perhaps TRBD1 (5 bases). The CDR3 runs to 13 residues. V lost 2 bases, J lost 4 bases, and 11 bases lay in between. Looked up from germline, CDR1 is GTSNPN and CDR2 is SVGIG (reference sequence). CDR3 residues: CAWSTGLSYGYTF. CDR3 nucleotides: TGTGCCTGGAGTACGGGACTGAGCTATGGCTACACCTTC.

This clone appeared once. This chain's CDR3 is CASSPGQFNEKLFF. CDR3 in DNA: TGTGCCAGCAGCCCGGGACAGTTTAATGAAAAACTGTTTTTT. The V and J genes are TRBV7-6 and TRBJ1-4; TRBD1 agrees at 7 bases. Germline CDR1 is SGHVS and CDR2 is FNYEAQ. This CDR3 has 14 amino acids. V lost 5 bases and J lost 4; bases outside the gene matches: 4.

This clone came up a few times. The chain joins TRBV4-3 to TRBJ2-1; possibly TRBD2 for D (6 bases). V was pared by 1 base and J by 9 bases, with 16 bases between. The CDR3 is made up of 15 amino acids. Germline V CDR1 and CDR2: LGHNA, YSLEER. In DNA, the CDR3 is TGCGCCAGCAGCCAAGGTGTCACGGGAGTGGGTGAGCAGTTCTTC. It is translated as CASSQGVTGVGEQFF.

The CDR3, as DNA: TGTGCCAGTAGTCCCTGGAGTAGCGGGAGGAGAAATGAGCAGTTCTTC. This encodes CASSPWSSGRRNEQFF. The chain links TRBV19 to TRBJ2-1, with 10 bases identical to TRBD2. Per the germline V gene, CDR1 is LNHDA and CDR2 is SQIVND (reference sequence). This CDR3 spans 16 amino acids. The V and J ends lost 5 bases and 7 bases, in that order; junction bases with no gene match: 11.

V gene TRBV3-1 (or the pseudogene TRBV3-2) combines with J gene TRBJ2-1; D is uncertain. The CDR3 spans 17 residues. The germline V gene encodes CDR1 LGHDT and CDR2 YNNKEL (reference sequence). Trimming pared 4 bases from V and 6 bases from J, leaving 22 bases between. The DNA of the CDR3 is TGTGCCAGCAGCCCCCGAACCCAGCTAGTATATGGCAATGAGCAGTTCTTC. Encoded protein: CASSPRTQLVYGNEQFF.

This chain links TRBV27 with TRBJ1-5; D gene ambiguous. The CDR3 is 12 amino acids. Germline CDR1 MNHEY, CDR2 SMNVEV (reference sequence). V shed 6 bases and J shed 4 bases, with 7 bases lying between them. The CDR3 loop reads CASRGQNQPQHF. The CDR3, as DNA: TGTGCCAGCAGGGGCCAGAATCAGCCCCAGCATTTT.

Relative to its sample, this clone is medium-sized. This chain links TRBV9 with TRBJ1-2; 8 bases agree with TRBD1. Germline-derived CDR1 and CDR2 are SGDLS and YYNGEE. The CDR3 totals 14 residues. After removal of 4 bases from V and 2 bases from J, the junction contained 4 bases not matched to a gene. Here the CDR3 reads CASSPNRGNYGYTF. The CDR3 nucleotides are TGTGCCAGCAGCCCTAACAGGGGGAACTATGGCTACACCTTC.

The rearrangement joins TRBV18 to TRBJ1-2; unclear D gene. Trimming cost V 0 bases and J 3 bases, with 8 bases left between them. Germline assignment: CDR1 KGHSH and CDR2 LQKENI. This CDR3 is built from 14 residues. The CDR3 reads CASSPPSVYYGYTF. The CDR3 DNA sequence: TGTGCCAGCTCACCACCATCTGTTTACTATGGCTACACCTTC.

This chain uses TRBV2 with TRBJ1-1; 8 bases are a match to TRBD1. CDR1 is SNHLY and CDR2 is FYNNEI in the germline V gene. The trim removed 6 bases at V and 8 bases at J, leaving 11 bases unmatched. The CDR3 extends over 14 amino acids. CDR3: CASRLNDRGREAFF. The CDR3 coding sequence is TGTGCCAGCAGACTAAACGACAGGGGCAGGGAAGCTTTCTTT. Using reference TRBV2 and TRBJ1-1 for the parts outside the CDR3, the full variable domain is EPEVTQTPSHQVTQMGQEVILRCVPISNHLYFYWYRQILGQKVEFLVSFYNNEISEKSEIFDDQFSVERPDGSNFTLKIRSTKLEDSAMYFCASRLNDRGREAFFGQGTRLTVV.

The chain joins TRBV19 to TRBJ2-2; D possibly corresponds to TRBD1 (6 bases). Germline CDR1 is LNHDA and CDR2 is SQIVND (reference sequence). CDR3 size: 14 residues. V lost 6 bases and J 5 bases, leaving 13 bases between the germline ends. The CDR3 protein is CASSTRGGTGELFF. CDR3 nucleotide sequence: TGTGCCAGTAGCACCCGAGGGGGAACCGGGGAGCTGTTTTTT.

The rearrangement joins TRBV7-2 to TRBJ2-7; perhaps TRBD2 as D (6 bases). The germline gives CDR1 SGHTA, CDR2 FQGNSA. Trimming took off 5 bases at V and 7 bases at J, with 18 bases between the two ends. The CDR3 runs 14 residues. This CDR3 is CASSHRDLRGEQYF. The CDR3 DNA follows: TGTGCCAGCAGCCACCGGGACTTACGGGGGGAGCAGTACTTC.

The CDR3 loop is CAYMGALNNEQFF. In DNA form, the CDR3 reads TGTGCCTACATGGGGGCCCTCAACAATGAGCAGTTCTTC. The chain uses TRBV30 and TRBJ2-1; a weak D match, TRBD1 (6 bases). The CDR3 loop spans 13 amino acids. The germline V and J ends were trimmed by 7 bases and 5 bases, with 15 bases remaining between them. CDR1 is GTSNPN, CDR2 SVGIG, per germline (reference sequence).

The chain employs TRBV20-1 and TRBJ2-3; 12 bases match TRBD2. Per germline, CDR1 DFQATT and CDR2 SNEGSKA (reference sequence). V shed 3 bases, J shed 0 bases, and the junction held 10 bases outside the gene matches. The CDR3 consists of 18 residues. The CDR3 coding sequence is TGCAGTGCTAGTGGGCTAGCGGGAGGGCACACTAGCACAGATACGCAGTATTTT. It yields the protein CSASGLAGGHTSTDTQYF.

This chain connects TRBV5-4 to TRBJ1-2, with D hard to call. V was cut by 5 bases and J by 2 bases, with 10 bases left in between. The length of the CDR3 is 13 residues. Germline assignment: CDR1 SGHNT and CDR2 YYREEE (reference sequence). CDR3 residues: CASRQNINYGYTF. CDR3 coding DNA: TGTGCCAGCAGGCAGAATATCAACTATGGCTACACCTTC.

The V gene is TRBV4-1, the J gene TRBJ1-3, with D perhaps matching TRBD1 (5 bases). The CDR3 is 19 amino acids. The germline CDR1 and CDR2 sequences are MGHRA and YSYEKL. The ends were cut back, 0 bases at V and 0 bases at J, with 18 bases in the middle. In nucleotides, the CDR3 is TGCGCCAGCAGCCAAGAGGACATGGGCGCTATATTCTCTGGAAACACCATATATTTT. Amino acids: CASSQEDMGAIFSGNTIYF.

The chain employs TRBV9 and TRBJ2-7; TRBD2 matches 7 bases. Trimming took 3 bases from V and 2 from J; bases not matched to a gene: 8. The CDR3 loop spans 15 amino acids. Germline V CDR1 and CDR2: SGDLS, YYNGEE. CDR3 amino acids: CASSAGTTNTYEQYF. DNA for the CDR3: TGTGCCAGCAGCGCCGGGACTACGAATACCTACGAGCAGTACTTC. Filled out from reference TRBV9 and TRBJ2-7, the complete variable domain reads DSGVTQTPKHLITATGQRVTLRCSPRSGDLSVYWYQQSLDQGLQFLIQYYNGEERAKGNILERFSAQQFPDLHSELNLSSLELGDSALYFCASSAGTTNTYEQYFGPGTRLTVT.

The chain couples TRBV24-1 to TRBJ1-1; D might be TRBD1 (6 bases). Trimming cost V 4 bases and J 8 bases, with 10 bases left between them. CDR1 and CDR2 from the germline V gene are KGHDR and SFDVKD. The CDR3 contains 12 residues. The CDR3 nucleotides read TGTGCCACCAGTGACCCCGGGACAGAAGCTTTCTTT. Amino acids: CATSDPGTEAFF.

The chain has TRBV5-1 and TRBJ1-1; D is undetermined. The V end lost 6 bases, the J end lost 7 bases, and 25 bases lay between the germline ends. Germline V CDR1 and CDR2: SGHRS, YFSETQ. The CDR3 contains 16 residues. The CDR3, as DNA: TGCGCCAGCAAAACCCCCGGAGGTGGTGGTGATGGTGAAGCTTTCTTT. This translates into CASKTPGGGGDGEAFF.

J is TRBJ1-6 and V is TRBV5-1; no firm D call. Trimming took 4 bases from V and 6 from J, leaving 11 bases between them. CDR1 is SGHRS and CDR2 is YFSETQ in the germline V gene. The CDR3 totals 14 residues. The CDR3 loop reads CASSVPGGNSPLHF. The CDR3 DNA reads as TGCGCCAGCAGCGTACCCGGCGGTAATTCACCCCTCCACTTT. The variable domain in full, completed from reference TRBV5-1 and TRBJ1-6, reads KAGVTQTPRYLIKTRGQQVTLSCSPISGHRSVSWYQQTPGQGLQFLFEYFSETQRNKGNFPGRFSGRQFSNSRSEMNVSTLELGDSALYLCASSVPGGNSPLHFGNGTRLTVT.

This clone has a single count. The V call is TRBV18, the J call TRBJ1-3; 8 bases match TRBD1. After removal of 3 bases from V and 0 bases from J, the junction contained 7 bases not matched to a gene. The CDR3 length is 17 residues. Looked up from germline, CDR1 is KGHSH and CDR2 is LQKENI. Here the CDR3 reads CASSPRQGPNSGNTIYF. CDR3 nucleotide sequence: TGTGCCAGCTCACCTCGACAGGGGCCGAACTCTGGAAACACCATATATTTT.